These 22 T cell receptor beta chains were sequenced from one sample in a study of CD8+CD57+ T cells in acquired aplastic anemia. Template material for TCR beta VDJ and CDR3 profiling consisted of genomic DNA. TCRdb redid the calling of the reads with MiXCR, one entry per CDR3 protein. The data contain about 58,000 distinct CDR3 sequences, about 56% of them seen just once; the ten biggest clones take up 15% to 20%. Before being chosen for sequencing, patients had shown CD8+CD57+ cell expansion by flow cytometry. Sequenced sample: sorted CD4+, CD8+, or CD8+CD57+ T cells (not recorded which) from PBMCs. The receptors shown here come from a human donor with aplastic anemia.

This clonotype has at least ten counts. V usage is TRBV29-1 and J usage is TRBJ1-4; D ambiguous. The germline CDR1 and CDR2 sequences are SQVTM and ANQGSEA. Trimming shortened V by 3 bases and J by 7 bases, and 12 bases separated the two germline ends. The CDR3 covers 13 residues. CDR3 sequence: CSVEGSGSEKLFF. CDR3 bases: TGCAGCGTTGAGGGATCGGGGTCTGAAAAACTGTTTTTT.

The chain couples TRBV15 to TRBJ1-6; maybe TRBD1 (5 bases). The CDR3 totals 16 residues. The germline V gene encodes CDR1 LNHNV and CDR2 YYDKDF (reference sequence). V gave up 0 bases and J gave up 7 bases, with 13 bases separating them. The CDR3 DNA reads as TGTGCCACCAGCAGAGATCGGGCAGGGCTGAATTCACCCCTCCACTTT. As protein: CATSRDRAGLNSPLHF.

This chain connects TRBV10-3 to TRBJ1-5; D is perhaps TRBD1 (5 bases). The V end was cut by 6 bases, the J end by 11 bases, with 17 bases between. The CDR3 length is 13 residues. Germline V gene lookup returns CDR1 ENHRY and CDR2 SYGVKD. The chain's CDR3 is CAISPGTQETQHF. The CDR3 region has the DNA TGTGCCATCAGCCCCGGGACCCAAGAGACCCAGCATTTT.

This rearrangement joins TRBV29-1 to TRBJ1-1; no definite D call. The V gene lost 2 bases and the J gene lost 3 bases, with 16 bases spanning the gap. The CDR3 spans 15 residues. The germline V gene encodes CDR1 SQVTM and CDR2 ANQGSEA. The CDR3 coding sequence is TGCAGCGTTGAAACGGGTATCAGAAGGTACACTGAAGCTTTCTTT. Residues: CSVETGIRRYTEAFF. Full variable domain (outside the CDR3, taken from reference TRBV29-1 and TRBJ1-1): SAVISQKPSRDICQRGTSLTIQCQVDSQVTMMFWYRQQPGQSLTLIATANQGSEATYESGFVIDKFPISRPNLTFSTLTVSNMSPEDSSIYLCSVETGIRRYTEAFFGQGTRLTVV.

This clonotype showed up many times. V and J are TRBV5-1 and TRBJ2-3; no definite D call. This CDR3 spans 15 amino acids. Germline CDR1 is SGHRS and CDR2 is YFSETQ. V lost 0 bases, J lost 3 bases, and 11 bases lay in between. In DNA form, the CDR3 reads TGCGCCAGCAGCTTGGAAGGTAGACGGACAGATACGCAGTATTTT. This codes for CASSLEGRRTDTQYF.

This clonotype was detected a few times. One end of the junction does not line up with germline, which may come from a read error. The chain couples TRBV7-7 to TRBJ2-5; D ambiguous. Germline lookup yields CDR1 SSHAT and CDR2 FNYEAQ (reference sequence). This CDR3 region has 12 residues. The CDR3 loop reads CASSLGKETQYF. The CDR3 bases are TGTGCTAGCAGCTTAGGGAAGGAGACCCAGTACTTC.

This clonotype was observed at least ten times. This chain links TRBV7-9 with TRBJ1-1; 8 bases align to TRBD1. The V segment lost 3 bases and the J segment 11 bases; nucleotides outside the gene matches: 5. From germline, CDR1 is SEHNR and CDR2 FQNEAQ (reference sequence). The CDR3 spans 12 residues. The CDR3 DNA is TGTGCCAGCAGCTTGCTCCAGGGGGCGGCTTTCTTT. Translating it yields CASSLLQGAAFF.

The chain carries TRBV20-1 and TRBJ2-7; 11 bases are a match to TRBD1. V gave up 6 bases and J gave up 4 bases; unmatched junction bases: 8. The CDR3 runs to 14 residues. Looked up from germline, CDR1 is DFQATT and CDR2 is SNEGSKA (reference sequence). The CDR3 reads CSATSRDRGYEQYF. In nucleotides, the CDR3 is TGCAGTGCCACATCCCGGGACAGGGGGTACGAGCAGTACTTC.

This clonotype was recorded many times. The chain links TRBV5-6 to TRBJ1-2; no clear D. The germline V gene encodes CDR1 SGHDT and CDR2 YYEEEE. The CDR3 is made up of 13 amino acids. V gave up 3 bases and J gave up 8 bases, with 14 bases separating them. The CDR3: CASSSWADRGYTF. As DNA, the CDR3 is TGTGCCAGCAGCTCGTGGGCGGATCGGGGCTACACCTTC.

This clonotype was recorded many times. The chain employs TRBV9 and TRBJ2-5; weak D call: TRBD1 (6 bases). V was clipped by 4 bases and J by 5 bases, with 18 bases between them. In germline, CDR1 is SGDLS, CDR2 YYNGEE. The CDR3 has 15 amino acids. CDR3 amino acids: CASSKTGLDPETQYF. Here the CDR3 DNA reads TGTGCCAGCAGCAAGACAGGCCTCGACCCTGAGACCCAGTACTTC.

The rearrangement uses TRBV10-3 and TRBJ2-1; D remains unclear. The V end was cut by 8 bases, the J end by 9 bases, with 11 bases between. This CDR3 comprises 11 residues. The germline CDR1 and CDR2 sequences are ENHRY and SYGVKD. This chain's CDR3 is CAIGPGGEQFF. The CDR3 DNA reads TGTGCCATCGGGCCAGGCGGTGAGCAGTTCTTC.

This chain uses TRBV2 with TRBJ2-7; 7 nucleotides agree with TRBD2. Germline V gives CDR1 SNHLY, CDR2 FYNNEI. The length of the CDR3 is 13 residues. The trim removed 4 bases at V and 3 bases at J, leaving 3 bases unmatched. The CDR3: CASSGGGGYEQYF. Written as DNA, the CDR3 is TGTGCCAGCAGTGGGGGGGGGGGCTACGAGCAGTACTTC.

This clonotype has at least ten counts. J is TRBJ1-1 and V is TRBV30; D is unresolved. The CDR3 sequence is 12 residues long. The germline V and J ends were trimmed by 2 bases and 6 bases, with 10 bases remaining between them. Germline V lookup: CDR1 GTSNPN, CDR2 SVGIG (reference sequence). CDR3 sequence: CAWSSIYPEAFF. The CDR3 DNA is TGTGCCTGGAGTTCAATCTACCCTGAAGCTTTCTTT.

The V gene is TRBV19, the J gene TRBJ2-7; a possible D gene is TRBD1 (5 bases). The V gene's germline CDR1 is LNHDA and CDR2 SQIVND (reference sequence). The CDR3 runs to 13 residues. Trimming left V 3 bases short and J 3 bases short, with 9 bases between. The CDR3 is CASSMGPGYEQYF. The CDR3 bases are TGTGCCAGTAGTATGGGGCCAGGCTACGAGCAGTACTTC. Supplemented by reference TRBV19 and TRBJ2-7, the full variable domain reads DGGITQSPKYLFRKEGQNVTLSCEQNLNHDAMYWYRQDPGQGLRLIYYSQIVNDFQKGDIAEGYSVSREKKESFPLTVTSAQKNPTAFYLCASSMGPGYEQYFGPGTRLTVT.

This clonotype was detected many times. The chain has TRBV5-4 and TRBJ2-5, with TRBD2 as a possible D gene (6 bases). Germline assignment: CDR1 SGHNT and CDR2 YYREEE (reference sequence). Trimming left V 2 bases short and J 3 bases short, with 17 bases between. The CDR3 covers 16 residues. CDR3 region: CASSFGRLSAEETQYF. CDR3 DNA: TGTGCCAGCAGCTTCGGGAGACTGTCCGCTGAAGAGACCCAGTACTTC.

In its sample, this clonotype was seen many times. The chain employs TRBV4-2 and TRBJ2-1, with unresolved D. CDR1 and CDR2 (germline): LGHNA, YNFKEQ. V lost 0 bases, J lost 8 bases, and 5 bases lay in between. The CDR3 consists of 12 residues. The CDR3 sequence: CASSQDKDEQFF. CDR3 DNA sequence: TGTGCCAGCAGCCAAGATAAGGATGAGCAGTTCTTC.

This chain joins TRBV6-2 or TRBV6-3 and TRBJ2-7, with D perhaps given as TRBD1 or TRBD2 (5 bases each). V lost 6 bases and J 12 bases, leaving 21 bases between the germline ends. The CDR3 is 13 residues long. CDR1 and CDR2 from the germline V gene are MNHEY and SVGEGT. Here the CDR3 DNA reads TGTGCCAGCAGAGTAGACGGATCCGAGGGGCGGTACTTC. Protein product: CASRVDGSEGRYF.

This chain joins TRBV29-1 and TRBJ2-7; tentative D call: TRBD1 (6 bases). The V end was cut by 1 base, the J end by 1 base, with 11 bases between. Germline values: CDR1 SQVTM, CDR2 ANQGSEA. The length of the CDR3 is 14 residues. The CDR3 sequence is CSVEAGDTSYEQYF. The CDR3 DNA reads as TGCAGCGTTGAAGCAGGGGACACTTCCTACGAGCAGTACTTC.

The rearrangement joins TRBV9 to TRBJ1-6; D is possibly TRBD1 (5 bases). The CDR3 consists of 13 residues. Trimming took 0 bases from V and 13 from J, leaving 11 bases between them. Germline CDR1 is SGDLS and CDR2 is YYNGEE. CDR3 protein: CASSVGTGAPLHF. DNA of the CDR3: TGTGCCAGCAGCGTAGGGACCGGGGCTCCCCTCCACTTT.

This clonotype was detected ten times or more. The rearrangement uses TRBV2 and TRBJ1-2, with 8 nucleotides matching TRBD1. This CDR3 has 14 residues. Trimming took 5 bases from V and 2 from J; bases not matched to a gene: 4. CDR1 SNHLY and CDR2 FYNNEI come from the germline V gene. In DNA form, the CDR3 reads TGTGCCAGCAGTTTGGGACAGGAGAACTATGGCTACACCTTC. Amino acids: CASSLGQENYGYTF.

V usage is TRBV2 and J usage is TRBJ2-1, with D maybe TRBD1 (5 bases). The germline V gene encodes CDR1 SNHLY and CDR2 FYNNEI. The V gene lost 7 bases and the J gene lost 7 bases, with 14 bases spanning the gap. CDR3 length: 13 residues. CDR3 protein: CASIRQGSNEQFF. In DNA form, the CDR3 reads TGTGCCAGCATCAGGCAGGGATCTAATGAGCAGTTCTTC.

In this sample, this clonotype turned up once. The chain couples TRBV5-1 to TRBJ1-2, with 7 bases matching TRBD1. J was trimmed by 3 bases and V by 4 bases; bases with no gene match: 9. Germline values: CDR1 SGHRS, CDR2 YFSETQ. The CDR3 is 15 residues long. CDR3 loop: CASSLTAGTDYGYTF. Here the CDR3 DNA reads TGCGCCAGCAGCCTCACCGCGGGGACAGACTATGGCTACACCTTC.